Presented here are 27 T cell receptor beta chains from one specimen sequenced in a study of Ad26.COV2.S vaccination and SARS-CoV-2 variants. The treatment here: roughly 19 received Ad26.COV2.S at low or high dose, single or two shots; 5 received placebo; per-sample allocation not given. Day 63 following the first vaccine or placebo injection was when the samples were taken. Libraries were prepared by immunoSEQ multiplex PCR; TCRdb keeps only in-frame clonotypes and omits some of them. The sample lists roughly 330,000 clones; roughly 90% were seen once. The sequenced sample was peripheral blood, obtained in a trial of Ad26.COV2.S vaccine versus placebo. These receptor sequences come from a person aged 18-60 years who received the Ad26.COV2.S COVID-19 vaccine or a placebo.

This sequence joins TRBV6-6 and TRBJ1-1; D might be TRBD1 (6 bases). V shed 7 bases and J shed 4 bases, with 16 bases lying between them. CDR3 size: 14 residues. Germline assignment: CDR1 MNHNY and CDR2 SVGAGI (reference sequence). The chain's CDR3 is CASTHWGLITEAFF. The CDR3 DNA reads TGTGCCAGCACCCACTGGGGGCTGATCACTGAAGCTTTCTTT.

The CDR3 DNA reads as TGTGCCAGCAGTCCTCCCGGGACAGTTAATCAGCCCCAGCATTTT. This translates into CASSPPGTVNQPQHF. V usage is TRBV27 and J usage is TRBJ1-5, with 7 bases identical to TRBD1. J lost 4 bases, V lost 5 bases, and 8 bases had no gene match. The CDR3 has 15 amino acids. Germline V gives CDR1 MNHEY, CDR2 SMNVEV (reference sequence).

The gene calls are TRBV6-5 and TRBJ2-3; D is ambiguous. This CDR3 has 13 amino acids. CDR1 is MNHEY and CDR2 is SVGAGI in the germline V gene. The V gene lost 5 bases and the J gene lost 6 bases, with 12 bases spanning the gap. CDR3 sequence: CASSPTLRDTQYF. In DNA, the CDR3 is TGTGCCAGCAGTCCTACCCTTCGGGATACGCAGTATTTT.

The rearrangement uses TRBV20-1 and TRBJ1-1; D is uncertain. CDR1 is DFQATT, CDR2 SNEGSKA, per germline (reference sequence). CDR3 length: 13 amino acids. Between the trimmed V and J ends, which lost 3 bases and 7 bases, there was a span of 15 bases. The DNA of the CDR3 is TGCAGTGCTAGTTCCGGTTCGAGAATTGAAGCTTTCTTT. Its protein product is CSASSGSRIEAFF.

CDR3: CASSLVGGLDQDTQYF. In DNA form, the CDR3 reads TGTGCCAGCAGCTTAGTGGGTGGACTAGATCAAGATACGCAGTATTTT. The rearrangement links TRBV7-9 to TRBJ2-3; 7 bases map to TRBD2. CDR1 and CDR2 (germline): SEHNR, FQNEAQ (reference sequence). The CDR3 covers 16 residues. V was clipped by 1 base and J by 5 bases; unmatched bases: 9.

This chain connects TRBV2 to TRBJ2-5; D is possibly TRBD1 (5 bases). V was trimmed by 6 bases and J by 4 bases, leaving 12 bases between them. The germline V gene has CDR1 SNHLY and CDR2 FYNNEI. The CDR3 loop spans 13 amino acids. CDR3 in DNA: TGTGCCAGCAGGGCTAGGGGCGGAGAGACCCAGTACTTC. Amino acid sequence: CASRARGGETQYF.

The gene calls are TRBV30 and TRBJ2-1; D might be TRBD2 (5 bases). V lost 1 base, J lost 1 base, and 11 bases lay in between. This CDR3 has 15 residues. Germline lookup yields CDR1 GTSNPN and CDR2 SVGIG (reference sequence). The chain's CDR3 is CAWSDGWESYNEQFF. The CDR3 region has the DNA TGTGCCTGGAGTGACGGATGGGAGTCCTACAATGAGCAGTTCTTC.

The chain has TRBV28 and TRBJ1-5; D is ambiguous. CDR3 size: 12 residues. Germline V gene sequence: CDR1 MDHEN, CDR2 SYDVKM. The V and J ends lost 6 bases and 4 bases respectively, with 7 bases between them. The chain's CDR3 is CASRGSNQPQHF. CDR3 DNA: TGTGCCAGCAGGGGCTCAAATCAGCCCCAGCATTTT.

The chain combines TRBV7-8 with TRBJ2-2; weak D call: TRBD2 (6 bases). Germline lookup yields CDR1 SGHVS and CDR2 FQNEAQ. The CDR3 is 15 residues long. V lost 5 bases, J lost 5 bases, and 15 bases lay in between. The CDR3 DNA sequence: TGTGCCAGCAGCCAGGCGGGACTCTCAACCGGGGAGCTGTTTTTT. Translated: CASSQAGLSTGELFF.

V usage is TRBV4-1 and J usage is TRBJ1-1; D gene ambiguous. The CDR3 has 13 residues. Germline V lookup: CDR1 MGHRA, CDR2 YSYEKL. Trimming stripped 0 bases from V and 8 bases from J, with 10 bases between. This chain's CDR3 is CASSQDTSTEAFF. The DNA for the CDR3 is TGCGCCAGCAGCCAAGATACCTCGACAGAAGCTTTCTTT.

The chain recombines TRBV4-2 with TRBJ2-1; TRBD2 agrees at 8 bases. The CDR3 runs 15 residues. J lost 6 bases, V lost 4 bases, and 8 bases had no gene match. CDR1 LGHNA and CDR2 YNFKEQ come from the germline V gene. CDR3 coding DNA: TGTGCCAGCAGCCCCTTCCGGGAGGGAAGCAATGAGCAGTTCTTC. It translates to CASSPFREGSNEQFF.

V usage is TRBV27 and J usage is TRBJ2-3; D is unclear. V was cut by 0 bases and J by 0 bases, with 7 bases left in between. CDR1 and CDR2 (germline): MNHEY, SMNVEV (reference sequence). The CDR3 totals 15 residues. DNA of the CDR3: TGTGCCAGCAGTTTATCATACACTAGCACAGATACGCAGTATTTT. It yields the protein CASSLSYTSTDTQYF.

The rearrangement joins TRBV7-8 to TRBJ2-1; no firm D call. This CDR3 spans 15 amino acids. CDR1 SGHVS and CDR2 FQNEAQ come from the germline V gene. Trimming removed 1 base at V and 4 bases at J, with 11 bases between. Here the CDR3 reads CASSLDIGGYNEQFF. The CDR3 DNA reads TGTGCCAGCAGCTTAGATATCGGCGGATACAATGAGCAGTTCTTC. The whole variable domain, remainder taken from reference TRBV7-8 and TRBJ2-1, is GAGVSQSPRYKVAKRGQDVALRCDPISGHVSLFWYQQALGQGPEFLTYFQNEAQLDKSGLPSDRFFAERPEGSVSTLKIQRTQQEDSAVYLCASSLDIGGYNEQFFGPGTRLTVL.

This clone was recorded only once. The CDR3 is CASSLNPPGIAGGTGELFF. DNA of the CDR3: TGTGCCAGCAGCTTAAATCCCCCGGGAATAGCGGGAGGGACCGGGGAGCTGTTTTTT. V is TRBV7-8 and J is TRBJ2-2; 11 nucleotides align to TRBD2. The CDR3 spans 19 residues. Germline CDR1 reads SGHVS; CDR2 reads FQNEAQ. V was clipped by 2 bases and J by 5 bases; unmatched bases: 13.

V gene TRBV12-5 combines with J gene TRBJ2-3; TRBD1 or TRBD2 may be the D gene (6 bases each). V lost 5 bases and J lost 0, with 12 bases in between. The CDR3 extends over 15 amino acids. Germline V gene sequence: CDR1 LGHNT, CDR2 FRNRAP. CDR3 loop: CASGLGAGSTDTQYF. DNA for the CDR3: TGTGCTAGTGGTCTGGGGGCGGGGAGCACAGATACGCAGTATTTT.

The CDR3 spells CASSKTQGQETQYF. The CDR3 DNA reads TGTGCCAGTAGTAAGACGCAGGGCCAAGAGACCCAGTACTTC. The chain recombines TRBV19 with TRBJ2-5; tentative D call: TRBD1 (5 bases). The germline CDR1 and CDR2 sequences are LNHDA and SQIVND (reference sequence). V gave up 4 bases and J gave up 1 base, with 10 bases separating them. The CDR3 consists of 14 residues.

The V and J genes are TRBV12-5 and TRBJ1-5, with D maybe TRBD1 (6 bases). The CDR3 sequence is 16 residues long. Looked up from germline, CDR1 is LGHNT and CDR2 is FRNRAP. The V gene lost 4 bases and the J gene lost 3 bases, with 16 bases spanning the gap. The CDR3 coding sequence is TGTGCTAGTGGTTACCGGGACACATTACCCAATCAGCCCCAGCATTTT. Translating gives CASGYRDTLPNQPQHF. Full variable domain (missing parts from reference TRBV12-5 and TRBJ1-5): DARVTQTPRHKVTEMGQEVTMRCQPILGHNTVFWYRQTMMQGLELLAYFRNRAPLDDSGMPKDRFSAEMPDATLATLKIQPSEPRDSAVYFCASGYRDTLPNQPQHFGDGTRLSIL.

The chain has TRBV7-9 and TRBJ2-1; D is perhaps TRBD2 (6 bases). V was trimmed by 3 bases and J by 9 bases, leaving 15 bases between them. This CDR3 spans 14 amino acids. Germline V gene lookup returns CDR1 SEHNR and CDR2 FQNEAQ (reference sequence). The CDR3 DNA follows: TGTGCCAGCAGCTTGACCCCCGACGGGGGTGAGCAGTTCTTC. Protein sequence: CASSLTPDGGEQFF.

The sample holds a few counts of this clone. V and J are TRBV10-1 and TRBJ1-3, with D uncertain. Germline values: CDR1 WNHNN, CDR2 SYGVQD (reference sequence). CDR3 length equals 11 residues. V lost 7 bases and J lost 4, with 5 bases in between. The CDR3 loop is CASTGGNTIYF. CDR3 DNA: TGCGCCAGCACCGGGGGAAACACCATATATTTT.

The V call is TRBV13, the J call TRBJ1-1, with D perhaps TRBD1 (5 bases). The V gene lost 2 bases and the J gene lost 1 base, with 14 bases spanning the gap. The CDR3 consists of 16 residues. The germline CDR1 and CDR2 sequences are PRHDT and FYEKMQ (reference sequence). CDR3 DNA sequence: TGTGCCAGCAGCTTAAGGTGGGGGAGGGAGAACACTGAAGCTTTCTTT. It codes for CASSLRWGRENTEAFF.

This clone was observed at least ten times. This chain uses TRBV19 with TRBJ2-6, with D possibly matching TRBD1 (6 bases). Germline assignment: CDR1 LNHDA and CDR2 SQIVND (reference sequence). This CDR3 contains 19 residues. The V gene lost 6 bases and the J gene lost 2 bases, with 23 bases spanning the gap. The CDR3, as DNA: TGTGCCAGTAGCCCCGGGACATTATCTATCCCCCCTGGGGCCAACGTCCTGACTTTC. It is translated as CASSPGTLSIPPGANVLTF. Full variable domain (remainder filled in from reference TRBV19 and TRBJ2-6): DGGITQSPKYLFRKEGQNVTLSCEQNLNHDAMYWYRQDPGQGLRLIYYSQIVNDFQKGDIAEGYSVSREKKESFPLTVTSAQKNPTAFYLCASSPGTLSIPPGANVLTFGAGSRLTVL.

Notes on this clone: Additional DNA sequences in this sample encode the identical CDR3. The genes are TRBV5-1 and TRBJ2-1, with D possibly TRBD1 on 5 matching bases. This CDR3 spans 15 amino acids. V was shortened by 4 bases and J by 0 bases, with 11 bases between the two germline ends. Germline loops: CDR1 SGHRS, CDR2 YFSETQ. The CDR3 here is CASSLVGDSYNEQFF. The CDR3 nucleotides are TGCGCCAGCAGCCTGGTAGGGGACTCCTACAATGAGCAGTTCTTC.

The chain has TRBV2 and TRBJ2-7; 11 bases are shared with TRBD2. This CDR3 contains 15 residues. Germline lookup yields CDR1 SNHLY and CDR2 FYNNEI. V shed 7 bases, J shed 3 bases, and the junction held 8 bases outside the gene matches. CDR3 sequence: CASILLGTSGYEQYF. The CDR3 DNA follows: TGTGCCAGCATACTGCTCGGGACTAGCGGCTACGAGCAGTACTTC.

V is TRBV24-1 and J is TRBJ2-3; D unclear. The germline gives CDR1 KGHDR, CDR2 SFDVKD. V lost 7 bases to trimming and J lost 5 bases, with 15 bases between them. The CDR3 length is 14 residues. The CDR3 loop is CATSPTSDLDTQYF. As DNA, the CDR3 is TGTGCCACCAGCCCCACGAGCGATTTAGATACGCAGTATTTT.

The V gene is TRBV30, the J gene TRBJ1-1; D might be TRBD1 (5 bases). This CDR3 has 16 amino acids. Germline V gives CDR1 GTSNPN, CDR2 SVGIG (reference sequence). Between the trimmed V and J ends, which lost 3 bases and 1 base, there was a span of 18 bases. The CDR3 sequence: CAWRKRSGTGNTEAFF. The CDR3 nucleotides read TGTGCCTGGAGAAAAAGAAGTGGGACGGGGAACACTGAAGCTTTCTTT.

This rearrangement joins TRBV7-7 to TRBJ2-7, with D possibly being TRBD1 (6 bases). The CDR3 totals 15 residues. V lost 5 bases and J lost 5, with 19 bases in between. Germline assignment: CDR1 SSHAT and CDR2 FNYEAQ (reference sequence). The CDR3 here is CASSPEPGAEHEQYF. DNA of the CDR3: TGTGCCAGCAGCCCCGAGCCAGGGGCGGAACACGAGCAGTACTTC.

This clone showed up just once. The rearrangement uses TRBV9 and TRBJ1-1; 7 bases agree with TRBD1. Looked up from germline, CDR1 is SGDLS and CDR2 is YYNGEE. Trimming took 0 bases from V and 4 from J; bases not matched to a gene: 3. There are 14 residues in the CDR3. CDR3 residues: CASSVGGQPTEAFF. The CDR3 region has the DNA TGTGCCAGCAGCGTAGGGGGACAGCCCACTGAAGCTTTCTTT.